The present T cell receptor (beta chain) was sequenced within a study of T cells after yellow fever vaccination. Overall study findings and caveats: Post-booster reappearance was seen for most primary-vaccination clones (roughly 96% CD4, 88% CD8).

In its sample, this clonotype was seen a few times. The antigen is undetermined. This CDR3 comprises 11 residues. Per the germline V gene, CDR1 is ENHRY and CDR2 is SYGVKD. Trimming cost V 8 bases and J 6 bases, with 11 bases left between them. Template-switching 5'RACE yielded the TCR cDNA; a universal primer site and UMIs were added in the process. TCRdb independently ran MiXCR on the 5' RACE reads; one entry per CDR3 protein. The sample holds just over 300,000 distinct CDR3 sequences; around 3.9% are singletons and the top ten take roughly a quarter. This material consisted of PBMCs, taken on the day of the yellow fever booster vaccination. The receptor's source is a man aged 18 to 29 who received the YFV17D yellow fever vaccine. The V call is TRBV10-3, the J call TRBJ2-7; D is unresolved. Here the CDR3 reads CAILKASEQYV. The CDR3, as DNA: TGTGCCATCCTGAAGGCTAGCGAGCAGTACGTC.